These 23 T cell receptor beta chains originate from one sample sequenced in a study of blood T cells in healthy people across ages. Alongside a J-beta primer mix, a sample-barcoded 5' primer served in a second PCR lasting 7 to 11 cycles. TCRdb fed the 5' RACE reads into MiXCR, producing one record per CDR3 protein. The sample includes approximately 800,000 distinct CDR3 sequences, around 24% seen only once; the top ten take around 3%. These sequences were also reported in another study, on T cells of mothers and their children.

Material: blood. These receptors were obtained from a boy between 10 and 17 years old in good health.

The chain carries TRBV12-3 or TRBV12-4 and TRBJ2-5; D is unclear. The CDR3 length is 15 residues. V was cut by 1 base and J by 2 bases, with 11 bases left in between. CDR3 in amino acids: CASSLVAGQQETQYF. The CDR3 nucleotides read TGTGCCAGCAGTTTAGTTGCTGGTCAACAAGAGACCCAGTACTTC.

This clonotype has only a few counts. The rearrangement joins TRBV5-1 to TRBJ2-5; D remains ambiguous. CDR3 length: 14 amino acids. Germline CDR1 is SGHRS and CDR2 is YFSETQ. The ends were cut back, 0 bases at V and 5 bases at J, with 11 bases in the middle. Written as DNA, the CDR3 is TGCGCCAGCAGCTTGGTACCTTCTGCGGAGACCCAGTACTTC. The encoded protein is CASSLVPSAETQYF.

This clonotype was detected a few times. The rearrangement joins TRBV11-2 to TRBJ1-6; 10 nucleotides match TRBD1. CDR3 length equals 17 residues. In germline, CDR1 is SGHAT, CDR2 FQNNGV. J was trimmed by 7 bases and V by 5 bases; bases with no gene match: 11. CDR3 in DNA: TGTGCCAGCAGCCGACGACAGGGGGCTATGAAGAATTCACCCCTCCACTTT. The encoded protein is CASSRRQGAMKNSPLHF.

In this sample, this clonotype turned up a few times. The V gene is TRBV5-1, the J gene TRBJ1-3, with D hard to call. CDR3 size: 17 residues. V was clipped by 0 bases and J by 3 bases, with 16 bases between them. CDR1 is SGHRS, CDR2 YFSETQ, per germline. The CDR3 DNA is TGCGCCAGCAGCTTGGGGGCCAGGAGGTCCTTTGGAAACACCATATATTTT. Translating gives CASSLGARRSFGNTIYF.

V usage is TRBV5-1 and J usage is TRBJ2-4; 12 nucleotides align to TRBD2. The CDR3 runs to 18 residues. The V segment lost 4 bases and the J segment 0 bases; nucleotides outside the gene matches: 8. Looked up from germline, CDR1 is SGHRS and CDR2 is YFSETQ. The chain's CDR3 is CASSARLAGVLAKNIQYF. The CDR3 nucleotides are TGCGCCAGCAGCGCGAGACTAGCGGGGGTCCTAGCCAAAAACATTCAGTACTTC.

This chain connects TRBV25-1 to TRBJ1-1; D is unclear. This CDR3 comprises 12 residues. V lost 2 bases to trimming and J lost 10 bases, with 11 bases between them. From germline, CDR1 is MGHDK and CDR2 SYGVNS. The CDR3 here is CASSETQWAAFF. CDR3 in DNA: TGTGCCAGCAGTGAAACTCAATGGGCAGCTTTCTTT.

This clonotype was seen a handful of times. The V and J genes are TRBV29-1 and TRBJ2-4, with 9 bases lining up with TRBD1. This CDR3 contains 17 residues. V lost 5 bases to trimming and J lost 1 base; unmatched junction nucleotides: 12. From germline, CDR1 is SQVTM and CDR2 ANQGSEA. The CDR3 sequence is CSVLGTGGTNAKNIQYF. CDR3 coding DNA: TGCAGCGTTTTGGGCACAGGGGGCACGAATGCCAAAAACATTCAGTACTTC.

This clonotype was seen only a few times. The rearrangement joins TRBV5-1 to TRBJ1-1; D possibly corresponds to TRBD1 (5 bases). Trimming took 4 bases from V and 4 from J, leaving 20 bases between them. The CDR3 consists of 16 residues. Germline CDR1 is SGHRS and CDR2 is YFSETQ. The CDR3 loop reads CASSATGVGGGTEAFF. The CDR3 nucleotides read TGCGCCAGCAGCGCAACTGGGGTTGGGGGAGGCACTGAAGCTTTCTTT.

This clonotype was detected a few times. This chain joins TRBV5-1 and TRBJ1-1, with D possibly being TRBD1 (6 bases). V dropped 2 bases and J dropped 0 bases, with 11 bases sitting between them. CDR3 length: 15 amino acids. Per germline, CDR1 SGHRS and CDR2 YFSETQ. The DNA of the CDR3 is TGCGCCAGCAGCTTCGGGGGCAGACTGAACACTGAAGCTTTCTTT. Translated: CASSFGGRLNTEAFF.

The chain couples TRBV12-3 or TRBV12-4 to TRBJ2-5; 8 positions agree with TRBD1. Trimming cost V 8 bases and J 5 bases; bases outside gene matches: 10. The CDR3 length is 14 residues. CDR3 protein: CASGQADREETQYF. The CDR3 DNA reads TGTGCCAGCGGTCAGGCGGACAGGGAGGAGACCCAGTACTTC.

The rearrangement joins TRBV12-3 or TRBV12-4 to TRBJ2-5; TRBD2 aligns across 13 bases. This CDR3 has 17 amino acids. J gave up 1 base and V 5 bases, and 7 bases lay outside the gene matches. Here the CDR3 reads CASSDGLAGAPQETQYF. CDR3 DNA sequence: TGTGCCAGCAGTGACGGACTAGCGGGGGCCCCCCAAGAGACCCAGTACTTC.

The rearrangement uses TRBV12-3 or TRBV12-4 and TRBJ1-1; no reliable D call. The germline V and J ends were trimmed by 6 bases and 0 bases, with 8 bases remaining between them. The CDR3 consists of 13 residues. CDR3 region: CASRQTVNTEAFF. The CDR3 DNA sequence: TGTGCCAGCAGACAGACGGTGAACACTGAAGCTTTCTTT.

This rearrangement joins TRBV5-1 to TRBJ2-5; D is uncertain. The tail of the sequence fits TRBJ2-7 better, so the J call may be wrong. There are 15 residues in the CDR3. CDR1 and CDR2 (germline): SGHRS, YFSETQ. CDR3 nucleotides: TGCGCCAGCAGCTTGGATGGTGGGCCTATTTACGAGCAGTACTTC. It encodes CASSLDGGPIYEQYF.

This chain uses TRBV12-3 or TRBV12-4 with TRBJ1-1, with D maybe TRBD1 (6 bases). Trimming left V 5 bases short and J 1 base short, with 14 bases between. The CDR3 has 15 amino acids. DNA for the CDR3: TGTGCCAGCAGTAACCGCAGGGGTTCGAACACTGAAGCTTTCTTT. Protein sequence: CASSNRRGSNTEAFF.

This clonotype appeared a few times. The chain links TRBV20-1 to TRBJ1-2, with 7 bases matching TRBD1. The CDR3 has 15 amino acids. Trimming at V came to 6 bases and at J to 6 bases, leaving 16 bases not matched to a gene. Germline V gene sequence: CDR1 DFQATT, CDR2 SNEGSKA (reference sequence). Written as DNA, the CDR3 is TGCAGTGCCCGTTATCTAGGACAGGAAGTGCATGGCTACACCTTC. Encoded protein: CSARYLGQEVHGYTF.

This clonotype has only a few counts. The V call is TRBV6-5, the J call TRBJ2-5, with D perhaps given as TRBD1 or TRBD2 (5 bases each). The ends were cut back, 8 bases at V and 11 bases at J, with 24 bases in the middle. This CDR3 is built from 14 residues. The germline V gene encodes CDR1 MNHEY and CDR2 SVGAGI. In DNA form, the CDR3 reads TGTGCCAGCCACCAGGTCAACCGGGACGGAGAGCAGTACTTC. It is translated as CASHQVNRDGEQYF.

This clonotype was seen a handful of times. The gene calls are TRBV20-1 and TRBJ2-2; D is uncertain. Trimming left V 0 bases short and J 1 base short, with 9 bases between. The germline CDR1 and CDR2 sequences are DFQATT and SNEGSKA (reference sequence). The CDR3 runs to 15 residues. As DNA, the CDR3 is TGCAGTGCTAGAGATAACAGACAGAACACCGGGGAGCTGTTTTTT. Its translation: CSARDNRQNTGELFF.

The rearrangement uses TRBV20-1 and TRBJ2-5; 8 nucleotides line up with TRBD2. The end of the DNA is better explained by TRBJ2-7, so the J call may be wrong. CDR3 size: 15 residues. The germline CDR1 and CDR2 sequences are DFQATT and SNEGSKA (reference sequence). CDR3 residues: CSARRGLAGSYEQYF. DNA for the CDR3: TGCAGTGCTAGAAGAGGCCTAGCGGGCTCCTACGAGCAGTACTTC.

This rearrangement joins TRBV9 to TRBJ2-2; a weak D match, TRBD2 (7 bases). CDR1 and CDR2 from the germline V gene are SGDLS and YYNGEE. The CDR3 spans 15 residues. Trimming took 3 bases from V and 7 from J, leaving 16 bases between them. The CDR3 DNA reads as TGTGCCAGCAGCGCAGAGGGGCGGGGGCTCGGGGAGCTGTTTTTT. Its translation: CASSAEGRGLGELFF.

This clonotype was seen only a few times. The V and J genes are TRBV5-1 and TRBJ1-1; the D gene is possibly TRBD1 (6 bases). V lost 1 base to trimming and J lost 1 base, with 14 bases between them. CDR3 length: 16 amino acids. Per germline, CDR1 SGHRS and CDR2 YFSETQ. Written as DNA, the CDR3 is TGCGCCAGCAGCTTGAGTTTCCGGACAGCGAACACTGAAGCTTTCTTT. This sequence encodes CASSLSFRTANTEAFF. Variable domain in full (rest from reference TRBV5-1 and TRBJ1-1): KAGVTQTPRYLIKTRGQQVTLSCSPISGHRSVSWYQQTPGQGLQFLFEYFSETQRNKGNFPGRFSGRQFSNSRSEMNVSTLELGDSALYLCASSLSFRTANTEAFFGQGTRLTVV.

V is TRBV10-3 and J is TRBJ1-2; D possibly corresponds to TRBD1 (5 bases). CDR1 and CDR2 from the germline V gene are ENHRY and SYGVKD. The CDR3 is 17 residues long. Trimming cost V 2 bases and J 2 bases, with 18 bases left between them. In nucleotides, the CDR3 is TGTGCCATCAGTGAGCGGCAGGGAGGAGGATCGAACTATGGCTACACCTTC. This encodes CAISERQGGGSNYGYTF.

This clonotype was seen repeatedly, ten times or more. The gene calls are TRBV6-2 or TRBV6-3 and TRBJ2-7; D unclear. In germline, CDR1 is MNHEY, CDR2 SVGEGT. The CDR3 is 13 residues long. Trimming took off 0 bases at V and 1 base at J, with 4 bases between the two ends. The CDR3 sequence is CASSYSNSYEQYF. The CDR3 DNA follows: TGTGCCAGCAGTTACTCGAATTCCTACGAGCAGTACTTC.

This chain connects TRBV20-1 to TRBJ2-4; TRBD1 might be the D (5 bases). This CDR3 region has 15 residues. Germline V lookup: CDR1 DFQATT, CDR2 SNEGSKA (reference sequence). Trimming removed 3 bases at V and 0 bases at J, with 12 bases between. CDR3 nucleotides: TGCAGTGCTAGCCCAGGGATACTAGCCAAAAACATTCAGTACTTC. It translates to CSASPGILAKNIQYF.